This TCR beta chain emerged from a study of cytomegalovirus exposure and HLA in healthy donors. Looking at the study overall: Clustering assigned approximately 78% of the approximately 430 genotyped donors to the Caucasian-associated ancestry cluster. Study outcomes and limitations: CMV antigen specificity of a few CMV-associated chains was confirmed in vitro. A reported reduction in N-insertions relative to the roughly 640-donor mean was seen in an Asian-associated ancestry cluster in a later analysis.

PCR primers comprised 60 Vbeta and 13 Jbeta primers. Libraries were prepared by immunoSEQ multiplex PCR; TCRdb keeps only in-frame clonotypes and omits some of them. The sample holds 100,000 to 140,000 clones, roughly 80% seen once. For this clone: The antigen is undetermined.

Germline CDR1 reads SGDLS; CDR2 reads YYNGEE. CDR3 length: 11 residues. This clonotype was obtained from a man aged 30 to 45 in good health and CMV-seronegative. Input material: PBMCs. The chain is built from TRBV9 and TRBJ2-4; TRBD2 is a possible D gene (5 bases). CDR3 sequence: CVIKNGDIQYF. CDR3 nucleotides: TGTGTCATCAAAAACGGGGACATTCAGTACTTC. The entire variable domain, with the rest obtained from reference TRBV9 and TRBJ2-4, is as follows: DSGVTQTPKHLITATGQRVTLRCSPRSGDLSVYWYQQSLDQGLQFLIQYYNGEERAKGNILERFSAQQFPDLHSELNLSSLELGDSALYFCVIKNGDIQYFGAGTRLSVL.